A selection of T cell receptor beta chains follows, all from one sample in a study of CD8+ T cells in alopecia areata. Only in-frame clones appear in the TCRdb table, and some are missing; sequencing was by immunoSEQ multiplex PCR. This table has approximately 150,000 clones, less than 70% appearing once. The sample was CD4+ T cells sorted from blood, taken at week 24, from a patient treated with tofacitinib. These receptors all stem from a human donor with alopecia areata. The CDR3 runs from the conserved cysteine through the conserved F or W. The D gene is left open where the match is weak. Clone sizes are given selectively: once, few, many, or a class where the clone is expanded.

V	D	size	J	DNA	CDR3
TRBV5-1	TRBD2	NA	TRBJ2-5	TGCGCCAGCAGCTTAGCGACTAGCGGCCAAGAGACCCAGTACTTC	CASSLATSGQETQYF
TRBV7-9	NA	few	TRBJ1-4	TGTGCCAGCAGCCCTAGAGGACGGGCGGGAGAAAAACTGTTTTTT	CASSPRGRAGEKLFF
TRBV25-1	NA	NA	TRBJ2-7	TGTGCCACCGTAGGCCGGGACAACTCCTACGAGCAGTACTTC	CATVGRDNSYEQYF
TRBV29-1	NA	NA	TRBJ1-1	TGCAGCGCCAGGTACCCTACGAACACTGAAGCTTTCTTT	CSARYPTNTEAFF
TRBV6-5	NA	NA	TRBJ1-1	TGTGCCAGCAGCGCGGGACCTGAAGCTTTCTTT	CASSAGPEAFF
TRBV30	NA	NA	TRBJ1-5	TGTGCCTGGAGTGTCTCAGGTACCGGCAATCAGCCCCAGCATTTT	CAWSVSGTGNQPQHF
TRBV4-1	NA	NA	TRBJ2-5	TGCGCCAGCAGCCCCGAGGTCAGCCCTCCCGGGGAGACCCAGTACTTC	CASSPEVSPPGETQYF
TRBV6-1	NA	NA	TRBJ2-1	TGTGCCAGCAGTGCACTCTCAGGCAGGCGGGGCAATGAGCAGTTCTTC	CASSALSGRRGNEQFF
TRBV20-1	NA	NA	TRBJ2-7	TGCAGTGCTAGTGACGGCTACGAGCAGTACTTC	CSASDGYEQYF
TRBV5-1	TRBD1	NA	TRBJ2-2	TGCGCCAGCAGCTTCGGACAGGCAGCGGCCGGGGAGCTGTTTTTT	CASSFGQAAAGELFF
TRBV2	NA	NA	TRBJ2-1	TGTGCCAGCAGTGACGACCCAACAGGGGAGGGTGAGCAGTTCTTC	CASSDDPTGEGEQFF
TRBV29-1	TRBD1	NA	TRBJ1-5	TGCAGCGCAGGGGGCGCAAATCAGCCCCAGCATTTT	CSAGGANQPQHF
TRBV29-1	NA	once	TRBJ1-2	TGCAGCGTTGAACAGGGGTCTAGTGGCTACACCTTC	CSVEQGSSGYTF
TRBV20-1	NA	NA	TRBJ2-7	TGCAGTGCTAGCGACTTCTACGAGCAGTACTTC	CSASDFYEQYF
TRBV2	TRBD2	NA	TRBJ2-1	TGTGCCAGCACTCGCGCGGGGGGCTATGATGAGCAGTTCTTC	CASTRAGGYDEQFF
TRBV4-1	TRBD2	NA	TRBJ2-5	TGCGCCAGCAGCCTCGGACTAGCGGGCCACCAAGAGACCCAGTACTTC	CASSLGLAGHQETQYF
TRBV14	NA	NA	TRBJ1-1	TGTGCCAGCAGCCAAGAGGCGGCCAGGCACACTGAAGCTTTCTTT	CASSQEAARHTEAFF
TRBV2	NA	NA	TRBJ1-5	TGTGCCAGCGCGGCGGATAGCAATCAGCCCCAGCATTTT	CASAADSNQPQHF